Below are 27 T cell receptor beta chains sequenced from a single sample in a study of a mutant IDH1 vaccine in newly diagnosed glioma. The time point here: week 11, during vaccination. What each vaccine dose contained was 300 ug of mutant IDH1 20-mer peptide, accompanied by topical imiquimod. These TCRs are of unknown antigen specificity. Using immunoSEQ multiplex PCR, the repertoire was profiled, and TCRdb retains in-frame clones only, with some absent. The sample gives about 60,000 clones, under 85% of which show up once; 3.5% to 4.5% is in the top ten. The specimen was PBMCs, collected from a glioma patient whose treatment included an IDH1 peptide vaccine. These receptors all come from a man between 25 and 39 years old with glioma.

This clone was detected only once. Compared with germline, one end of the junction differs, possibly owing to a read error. The chain's CDR3 is CASSQEAGPVYEQYF. DNA of the CDR3: TGCGCCAGCAGTCAAGAAGCAGGGCCTGTTTACGAGCAGTACTTC. This chain connects TRBV4-3 to TRBJ2-5; possible D gene TRBD1, 5 bases. The J call may be incorrect, as the DNA end agrees better with TRBJ2-7. The CDR3 extends over 15 amino acids. Germline V gives CDR1 LGHNA, CDR2 YSLEER.

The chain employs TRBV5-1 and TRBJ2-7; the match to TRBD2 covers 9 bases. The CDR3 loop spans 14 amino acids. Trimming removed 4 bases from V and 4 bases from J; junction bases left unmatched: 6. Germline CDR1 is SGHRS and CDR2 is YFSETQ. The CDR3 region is CASSTSGGSYEQYF. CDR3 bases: TGCGCCAGCAGCACCAGCGGGGGGTCTTACGAGCAGTACTTC.

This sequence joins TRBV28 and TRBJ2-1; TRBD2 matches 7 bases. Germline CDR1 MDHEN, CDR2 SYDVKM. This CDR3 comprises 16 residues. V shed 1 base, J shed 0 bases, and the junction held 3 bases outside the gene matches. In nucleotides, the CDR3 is TGTGCCAGCAGTTTATATCTAGCGGACTCCTACAATGAGCAGTTCTTC. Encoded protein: CASSLYLADSYNEQFF.

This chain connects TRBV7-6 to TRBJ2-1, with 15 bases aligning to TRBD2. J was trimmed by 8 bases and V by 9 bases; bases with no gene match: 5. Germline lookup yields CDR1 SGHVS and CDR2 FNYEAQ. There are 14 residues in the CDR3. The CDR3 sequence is CASRTSGGADEQFF. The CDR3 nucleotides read TGTGCCAGTCGGACTAGCGGGGGGGCTGATGAGCAGTTCTTC.

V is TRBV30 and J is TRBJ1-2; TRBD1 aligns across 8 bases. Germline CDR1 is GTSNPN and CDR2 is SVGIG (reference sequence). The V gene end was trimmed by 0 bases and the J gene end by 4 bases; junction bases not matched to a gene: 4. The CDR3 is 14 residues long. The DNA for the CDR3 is TGTGCCTGGAGTGTAGGACAGGGACTCTATGGCTACACCTTC. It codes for CAWSVGQGLYGYTF. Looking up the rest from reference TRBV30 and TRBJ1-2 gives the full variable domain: SQTIHQWPATLVQPVGSPLSLECTVEGTSNPNLYWYRQAAGRGLQLLFYSVGIGQISSEVPQNLSASRPQDRQFILSSKKLLLSDSGFYLCAWSVGQGLYGYTFGSGTRLTVV.

The CDR3 DNA follows: TGTGCCAGCAGCTCAGGACAGAGCACAGATACGCAGTATTTT. This encodes CASSSGQSTDTQYF. This chain joins TRBV7-9 and TRBJ2-3, with a weak D call TRBD1 (6 bases). V lost 4 bases and J lost 0, with 8 bases in between. The CDR3 covers 14 residues. The germline V gene has CDR1 SEHNR and CDR2 FQNEAQ (reference sequence).

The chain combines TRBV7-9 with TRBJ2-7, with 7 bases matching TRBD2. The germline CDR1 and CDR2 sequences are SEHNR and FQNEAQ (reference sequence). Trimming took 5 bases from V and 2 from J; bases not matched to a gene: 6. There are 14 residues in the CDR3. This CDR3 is CASSPGTTTYEQYF. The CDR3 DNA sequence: TGTGCCAGCAGCCCTGGGACTACTACCTACGAGCAGTACTTC.

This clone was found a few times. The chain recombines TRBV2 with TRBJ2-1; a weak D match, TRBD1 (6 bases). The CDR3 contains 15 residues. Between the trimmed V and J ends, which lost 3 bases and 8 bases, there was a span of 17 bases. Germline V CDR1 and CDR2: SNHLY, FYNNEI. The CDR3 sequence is CASSDFRTVSDEQFF. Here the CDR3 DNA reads TGTGCCAGCAGTGATTTCAGGACAGTTTCCGATGAGCAGTTCTTC.

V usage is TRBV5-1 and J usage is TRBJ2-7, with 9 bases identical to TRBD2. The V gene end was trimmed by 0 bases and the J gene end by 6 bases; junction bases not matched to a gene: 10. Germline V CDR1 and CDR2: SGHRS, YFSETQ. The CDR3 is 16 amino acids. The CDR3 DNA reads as TGCGCCAGCAGCTTGGTTGTCCGGACTAGCGCTCCCGAGCAGTACTTC. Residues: CASSLVVRTSAPEQYF.

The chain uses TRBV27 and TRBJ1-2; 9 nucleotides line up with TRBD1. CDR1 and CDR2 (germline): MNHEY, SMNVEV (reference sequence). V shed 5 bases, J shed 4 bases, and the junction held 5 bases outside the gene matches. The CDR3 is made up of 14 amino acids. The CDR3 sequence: CASSTGGLPYGYTF. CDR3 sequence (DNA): TGTGCCAGCAGTACAGGGGGCCTCCCCTATGGCTACACCTTC.

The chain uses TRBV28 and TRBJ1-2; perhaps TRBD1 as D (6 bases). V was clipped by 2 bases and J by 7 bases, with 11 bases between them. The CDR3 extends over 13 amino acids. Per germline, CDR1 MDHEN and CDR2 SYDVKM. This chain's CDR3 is CASSLGTGTGYTF. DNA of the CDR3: TGTGCCAGCAGTTTAGGAACAGGGACTGGCTACACCTTC.

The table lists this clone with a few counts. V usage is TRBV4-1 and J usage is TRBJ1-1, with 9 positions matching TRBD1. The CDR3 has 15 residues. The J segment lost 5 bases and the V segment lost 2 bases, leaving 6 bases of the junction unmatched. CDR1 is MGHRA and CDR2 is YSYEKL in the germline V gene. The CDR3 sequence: CASSQSTGGRTEAFF. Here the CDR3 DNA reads TGCGCCAGCAGCCAATCTACAGGGGGCAGGACTGAAGCTTTCTTT.

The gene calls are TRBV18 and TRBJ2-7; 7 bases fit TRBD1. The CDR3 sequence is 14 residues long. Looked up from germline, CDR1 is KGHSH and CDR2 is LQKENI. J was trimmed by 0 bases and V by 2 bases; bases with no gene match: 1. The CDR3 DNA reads TGTGCCAGCTCACCAACAGGGGTCTCCTACGAGCAGTACTTC. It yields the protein CASSPTGVSYEQYF.

The CDR3 sequence is CSASENYGYTF. The CDR3 DNA is TGCAGTGCCTCAGAAAACTATGGCTACACCTTC. The chain links TRBV20-1 to TRBJ1-2, with D hard to call. The V end lost 6 bases, the J end lost 2 bases, and 7 bases lay between the germline ends. This CDR3 spans 11 amino acids. Germline CDR1 and CDR2: DFQATT and SNEGSKA (reference sequence).

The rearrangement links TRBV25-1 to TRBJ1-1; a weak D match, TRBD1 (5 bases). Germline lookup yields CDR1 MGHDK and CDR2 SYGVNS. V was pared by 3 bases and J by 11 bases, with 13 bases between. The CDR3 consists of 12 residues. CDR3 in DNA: TGTGCCAGCAGTGACTTCAGGGAGAGGGCTTTCTTT. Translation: CASSDFRERAFF.

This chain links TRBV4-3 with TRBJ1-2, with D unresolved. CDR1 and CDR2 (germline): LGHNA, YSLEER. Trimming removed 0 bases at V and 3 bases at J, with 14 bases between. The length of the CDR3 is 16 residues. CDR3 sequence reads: CASSQDHGEVDYGYTF. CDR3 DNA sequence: TGCGCCAGCAGCCAAGATCACGGGGAAGTTGACTATGGCTACACCTTC.

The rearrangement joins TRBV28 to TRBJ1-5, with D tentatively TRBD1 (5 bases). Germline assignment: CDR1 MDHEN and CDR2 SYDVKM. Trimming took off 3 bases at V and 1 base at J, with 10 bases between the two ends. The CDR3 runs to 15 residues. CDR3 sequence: CASSLGGRSNQPQHF. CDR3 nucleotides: TGTGCCAGCAGTTTGGGGGGGAGGAGCAATCAGCCCCAGCATTTT.

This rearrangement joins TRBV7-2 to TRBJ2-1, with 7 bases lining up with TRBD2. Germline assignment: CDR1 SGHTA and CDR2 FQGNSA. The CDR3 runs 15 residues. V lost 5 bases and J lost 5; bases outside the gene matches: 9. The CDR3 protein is CASSPSSGNNNEQFF. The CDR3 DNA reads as TGTGCCAGCAGCCCCAGCAGCGGGAATAACAATGAGCAGTTCTTC. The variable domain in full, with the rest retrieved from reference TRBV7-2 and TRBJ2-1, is GAGVSQSPSNKVTEKGKDVELRCDPISGHTALYWYRQSLGQGLEFLIYFQGNSAPDKSGLPSDRFSAERTGGSVSTLTIQRTQQEDSAVYLCASSPSSGNNNEQFFGPGTRLTVL.

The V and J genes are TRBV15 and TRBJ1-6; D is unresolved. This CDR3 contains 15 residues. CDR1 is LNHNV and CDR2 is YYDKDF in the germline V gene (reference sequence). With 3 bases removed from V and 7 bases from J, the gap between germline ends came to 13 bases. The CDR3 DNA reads TGTGCCACCAGCAGGGTGGAAGGTCAGAATTCACCCCTCCACTTT. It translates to CATSRVEGQNSPLHF.

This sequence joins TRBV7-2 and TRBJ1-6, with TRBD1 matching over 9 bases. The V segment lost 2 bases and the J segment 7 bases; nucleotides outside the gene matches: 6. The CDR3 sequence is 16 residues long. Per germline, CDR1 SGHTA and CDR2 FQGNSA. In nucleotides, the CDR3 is TGTGCCAGCAGCTTACATCCGGGACAGGGAAATTCACCCCTCCACTTT. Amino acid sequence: CASSLHPGQGNSPLHF.

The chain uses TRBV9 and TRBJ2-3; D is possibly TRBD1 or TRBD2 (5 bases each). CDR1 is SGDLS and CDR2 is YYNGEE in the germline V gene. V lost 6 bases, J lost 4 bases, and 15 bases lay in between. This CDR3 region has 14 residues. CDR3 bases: TGTGCCAGCACCTGGGACCCTAGCTCAGATACGCAGTATTTT. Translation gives CASTWDPSSDTQYF.

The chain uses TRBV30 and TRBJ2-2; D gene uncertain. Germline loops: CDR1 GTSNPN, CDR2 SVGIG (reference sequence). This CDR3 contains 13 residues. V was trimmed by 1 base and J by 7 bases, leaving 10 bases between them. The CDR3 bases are TGTGCCTGGAGTGGTGTTACGGGCGGGGAGCTGTTTTTT. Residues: CAWSGVTGGELFF.

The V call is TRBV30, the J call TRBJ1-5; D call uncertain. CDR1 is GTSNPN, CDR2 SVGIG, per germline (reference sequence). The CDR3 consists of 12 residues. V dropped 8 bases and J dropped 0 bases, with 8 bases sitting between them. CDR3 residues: CALGDSNQPQHF. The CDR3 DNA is TGTGCCCTCGGGGATAGCAATCAGCCCCAGCATTTT.

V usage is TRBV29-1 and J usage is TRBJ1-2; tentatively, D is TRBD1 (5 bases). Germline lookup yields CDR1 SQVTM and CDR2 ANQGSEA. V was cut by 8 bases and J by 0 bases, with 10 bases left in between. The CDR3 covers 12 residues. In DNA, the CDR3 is TGCAGCCTCTGGGGGGCTAACTATGGCTACACCTTC. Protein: CSLWGANYGYTF.

CDR3 in amino acids: CAYKTASYEQYF. The CDR3 region has the DNA TGTGCCTACAAGACGGCCTCCTACGAGCAGTACTTC. The chain combines TRBV30 with TRBJ2-7, with D uncertain. V was trimmed by 7 bases and J by 0 bases, leaving 10 bases between them. The CDR3 is 12 residues long. Germline V gene data show CDR1 as GTSNPN and CDR2 as SVGIG (reference sequence).

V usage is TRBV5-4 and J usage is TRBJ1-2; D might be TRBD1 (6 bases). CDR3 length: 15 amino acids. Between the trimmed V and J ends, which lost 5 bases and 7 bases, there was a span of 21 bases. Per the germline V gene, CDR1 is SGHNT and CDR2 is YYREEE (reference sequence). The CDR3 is CASSSQKGVQSGYTF. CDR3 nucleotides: TGTGCCAGCAGTTCTCAGAAGGGGGTTCAAAGTGGCTACACCTTC.

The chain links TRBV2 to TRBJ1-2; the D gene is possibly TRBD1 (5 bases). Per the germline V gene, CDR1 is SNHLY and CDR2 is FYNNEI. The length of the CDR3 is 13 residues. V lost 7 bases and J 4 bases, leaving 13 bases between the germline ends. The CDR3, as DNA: TGTGCCAGCAAAGCAGGGACCCGCTATGGCTACACCTTC. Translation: CASKAGTRYGYTF.